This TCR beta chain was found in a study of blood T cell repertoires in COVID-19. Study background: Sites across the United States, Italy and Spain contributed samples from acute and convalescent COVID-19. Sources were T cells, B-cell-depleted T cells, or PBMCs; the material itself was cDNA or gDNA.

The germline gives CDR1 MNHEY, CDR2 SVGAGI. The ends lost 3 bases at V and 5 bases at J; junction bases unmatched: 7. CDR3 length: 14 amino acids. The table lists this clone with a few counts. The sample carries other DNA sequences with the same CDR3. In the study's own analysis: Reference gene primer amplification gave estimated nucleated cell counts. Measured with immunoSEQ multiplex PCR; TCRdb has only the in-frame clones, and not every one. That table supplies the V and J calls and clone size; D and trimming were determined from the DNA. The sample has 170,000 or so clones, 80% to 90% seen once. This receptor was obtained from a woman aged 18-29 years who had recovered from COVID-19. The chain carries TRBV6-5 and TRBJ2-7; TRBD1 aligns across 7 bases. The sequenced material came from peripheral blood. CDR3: CASSYSTGMHEQYF. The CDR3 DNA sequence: TGTGCCAGCAGTTATTCGACAGGGATGCACGAGCAGTACTTC.